This TCR beta chain is drawn from a study of blood T cell repertoires in COVID-19. The age range of participants was about 18 to 89 years, with residence in more than 20 US areas. TCRdb keeps only in-frame clones here, not all; method: immunoSEQ multiplex PCR. This sample carries 250,000 or so clones, 75% to 95% of them seen once, and the ten largest clones take about 3%. Per germline, CDR1 GTSNPN and CDR2 SVGIG (reference sequence). The V and J ends lost 3 bases and 3 bases, in that order; junction bases with no gene match: 16. This CDR3 has 17 residues. The rearrangement uses TRBV30 and TRBJ2-7, with 8 bases aligning to TRBD2. This receptor was obtained from a man aged 35-49 years who had been exposed to COVID-19. Source material: PBMCs or T cells enriched from blood (not recorded which). This chain's CDR3 is CAWRREAGGLIDYEQYF. For the CDR3, the DNA is TGTGCCTGGAGACGCGAGGCGGGAGGACTAATTGACTACGAGCAGTACTTC.